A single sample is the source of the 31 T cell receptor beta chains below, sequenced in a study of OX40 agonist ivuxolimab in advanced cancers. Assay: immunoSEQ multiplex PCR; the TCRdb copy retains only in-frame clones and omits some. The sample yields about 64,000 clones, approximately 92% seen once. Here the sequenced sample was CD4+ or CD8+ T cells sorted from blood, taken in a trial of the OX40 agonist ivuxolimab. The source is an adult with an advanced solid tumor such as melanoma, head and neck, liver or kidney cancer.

This CDR3 is CASSYTLNTEAFF. The CDR3 nucleotides read TGTGCCAGCAGTTACACATTGAACACTGAAGCTTTCTTT. The rearrangement joins TRBV6-6 to TRBJ1-1; D is unclear. CDR1 and CDR2 from the germline V gene are MNHNY and SVGAGI (reference sequence). The CDR3 consists of 13 residues. V lost 2 bases to trimming and J lost 0 bases, with 4 bases between them.

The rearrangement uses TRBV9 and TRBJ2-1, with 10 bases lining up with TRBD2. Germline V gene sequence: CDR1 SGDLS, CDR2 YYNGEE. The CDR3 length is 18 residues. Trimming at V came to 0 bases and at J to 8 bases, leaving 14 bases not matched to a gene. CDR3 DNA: TGTGCCAGCAGCGTAGCGGTTGGATGGACTAGCGGTGCGGATGAGCAGTTCTTC. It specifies CASSVAVGWTSGADEQFF.

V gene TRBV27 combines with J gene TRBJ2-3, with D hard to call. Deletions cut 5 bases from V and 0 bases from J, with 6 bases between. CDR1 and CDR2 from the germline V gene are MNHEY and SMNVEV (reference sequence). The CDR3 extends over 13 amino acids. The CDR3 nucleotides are TGTGCCAGCAGTGCGCCTAGCACAGATACGCAGTATTTT. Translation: CASSAPSTDTQYF.

The CDR3 loop reads CASSLVTGNTGELFF. Written as DNA, the CDR3 is TGCGCCAGCAGCTTGGTGACGGGGAACACCGGGGAGCTGTTTTTT. The chain joins TRBV5-1 to TRBJ2-2; no firm D call. CDR3 length equals 15 residues. Trimming pared 0 bases from V and 1 base from J, leaving 7 bases between. The germline gives CDR1 SGHRS, CDR2 YFSETQ.

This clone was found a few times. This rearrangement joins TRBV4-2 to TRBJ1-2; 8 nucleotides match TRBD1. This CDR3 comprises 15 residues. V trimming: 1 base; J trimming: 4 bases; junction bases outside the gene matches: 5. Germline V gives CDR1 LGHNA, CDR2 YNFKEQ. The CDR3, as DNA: TGTGCCAGCAGCCAAGGTCCCGGACAGGGCTATGGCTACACCTTC. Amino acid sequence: CASSQGPGQGYGYTF.

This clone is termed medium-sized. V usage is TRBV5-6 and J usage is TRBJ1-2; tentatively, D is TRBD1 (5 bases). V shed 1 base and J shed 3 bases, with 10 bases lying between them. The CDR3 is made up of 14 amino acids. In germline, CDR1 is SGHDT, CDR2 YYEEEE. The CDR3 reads CASSLRGGHYGYTF. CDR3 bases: TGTGCCAGCAGCTTGAGGGGCGGGCACTATGGCTACACCTTC.

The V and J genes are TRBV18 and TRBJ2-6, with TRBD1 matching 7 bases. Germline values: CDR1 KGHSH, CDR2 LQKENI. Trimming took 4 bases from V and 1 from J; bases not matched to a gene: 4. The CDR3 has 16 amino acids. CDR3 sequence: CASSLLQGSGANVLTF. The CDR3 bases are TGTGCCAGCTCACTACTACAGGGGTCTGGGGCCAACGTCCTGACTTTC.

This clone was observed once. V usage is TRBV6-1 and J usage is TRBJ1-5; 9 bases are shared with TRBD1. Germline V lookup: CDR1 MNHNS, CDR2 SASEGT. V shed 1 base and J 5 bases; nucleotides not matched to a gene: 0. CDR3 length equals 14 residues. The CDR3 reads CASSEGTGDQPQHF. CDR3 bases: TGTGCCAGCAGTGAAGGGACAGGGGATCAGCCCCAGCATTTT.

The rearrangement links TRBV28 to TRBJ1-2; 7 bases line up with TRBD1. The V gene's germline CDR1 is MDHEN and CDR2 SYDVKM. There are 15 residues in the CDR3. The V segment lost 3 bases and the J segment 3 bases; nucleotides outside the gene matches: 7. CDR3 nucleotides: TGTGCCAGCAGTTTTTTCGGGACAGACTACTATGGCTACACCTTC. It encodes CASSFFGTDYYGYTF.

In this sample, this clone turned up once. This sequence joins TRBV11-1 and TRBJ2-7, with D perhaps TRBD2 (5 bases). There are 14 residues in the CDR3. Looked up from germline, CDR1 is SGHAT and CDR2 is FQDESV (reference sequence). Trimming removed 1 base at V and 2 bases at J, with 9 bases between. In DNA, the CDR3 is TGTGCCAGCAGCTTAGTTACGGGAACCTACGAGCAGTACTTC. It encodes CASSLVTGTYEQYF.

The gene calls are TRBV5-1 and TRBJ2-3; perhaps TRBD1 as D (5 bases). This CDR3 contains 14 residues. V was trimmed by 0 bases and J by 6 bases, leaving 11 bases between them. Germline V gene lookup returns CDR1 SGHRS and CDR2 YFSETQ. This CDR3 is CASSLEGVSDTQYF. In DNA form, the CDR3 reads TGCGCCAGCAGCTTGGAAGGGGTGTCGGATACGCAGTATTTT. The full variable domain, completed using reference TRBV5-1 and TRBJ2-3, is KAGVTQTPRYLIKTRGQQVTLSCSPISGHRSVSWYQQTPGQGLQFLFEYFSETQRNKGNFPGRFSGRQFSNSRSEMNVSTLELGDSALYLCASSLEGVSDTQYFGPGTRLTVL.

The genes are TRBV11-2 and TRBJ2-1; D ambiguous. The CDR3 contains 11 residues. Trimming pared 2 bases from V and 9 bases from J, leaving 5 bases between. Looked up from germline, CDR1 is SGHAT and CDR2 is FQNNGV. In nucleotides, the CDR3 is TGTGCCAGCAGCTTATCAATTGAGCAGTTCTTC. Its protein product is CASSLSIEQFF.

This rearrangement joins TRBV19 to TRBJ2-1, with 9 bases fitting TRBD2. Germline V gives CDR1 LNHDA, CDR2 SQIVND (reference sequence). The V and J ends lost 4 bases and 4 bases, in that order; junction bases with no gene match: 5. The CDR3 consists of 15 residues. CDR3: CASSTSGGRYNEQFF. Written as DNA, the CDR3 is TGTGCCAGTAGTACCAGCGGGGGGCGTTACAATGAGCAGTTCTTC.

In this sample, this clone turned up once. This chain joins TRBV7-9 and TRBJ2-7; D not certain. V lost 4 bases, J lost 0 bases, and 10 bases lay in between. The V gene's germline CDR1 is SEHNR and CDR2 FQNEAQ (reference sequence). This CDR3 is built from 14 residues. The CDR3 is CASSSPPYSYEQYF. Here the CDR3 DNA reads TGTGCCAGCAGCTCGCCCCCTTACTCCTACGAGCAGTACTTC.

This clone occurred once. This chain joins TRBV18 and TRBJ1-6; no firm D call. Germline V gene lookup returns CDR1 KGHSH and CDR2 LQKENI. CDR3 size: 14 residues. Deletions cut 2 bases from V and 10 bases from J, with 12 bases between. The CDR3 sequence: CASSPGPTASPLHF. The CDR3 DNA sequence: TGTGCCAGCTCACCAGGTCCGACGGCGTCACCCCTCCACTTT.

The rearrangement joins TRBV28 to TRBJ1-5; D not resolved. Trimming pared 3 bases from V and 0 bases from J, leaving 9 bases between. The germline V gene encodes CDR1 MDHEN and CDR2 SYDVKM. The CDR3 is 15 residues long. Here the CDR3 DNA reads TGTGCCAGCAGTTTCCTCGGCCCTAGCAATCAGCCCCAGCATTTT. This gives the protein CASSFLGPSNQPQHF. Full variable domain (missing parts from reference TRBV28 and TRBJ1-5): DVKVTQSSRYLVKRTGEKVFLECVQDMDHENMFWYRQDPGLGLRLIYFSYDVKMKEKGDIPEGYSVSREKKERFSLILESASTNQTSMYLCASSFLGPSNQPQHFGDGTRLSIL.

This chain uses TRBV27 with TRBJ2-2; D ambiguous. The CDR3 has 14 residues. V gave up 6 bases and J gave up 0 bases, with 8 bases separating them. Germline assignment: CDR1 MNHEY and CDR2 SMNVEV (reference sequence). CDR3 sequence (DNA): TGTGCCAGCAGCTGGGGTACGAACACCGGGGAGCTGTTTTTT. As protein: CASSWGTNTGELFF.

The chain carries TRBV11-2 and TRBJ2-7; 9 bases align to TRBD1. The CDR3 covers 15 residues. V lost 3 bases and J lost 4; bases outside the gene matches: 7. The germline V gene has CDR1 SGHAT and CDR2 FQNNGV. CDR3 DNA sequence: TGTGCCAGCAGCTTTGACAGGGGGTGGGGATACGAGCAGTACTTC. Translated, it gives CASSFDRGWGYEQYF.

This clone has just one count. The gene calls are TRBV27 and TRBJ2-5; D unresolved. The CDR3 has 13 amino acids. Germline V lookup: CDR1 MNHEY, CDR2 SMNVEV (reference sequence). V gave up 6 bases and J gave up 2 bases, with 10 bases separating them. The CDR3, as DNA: TGTGCCAGCAGGCGAAGGTTTCAAGAGACCCAGTACTTC. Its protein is CASRRRFQETQYF.

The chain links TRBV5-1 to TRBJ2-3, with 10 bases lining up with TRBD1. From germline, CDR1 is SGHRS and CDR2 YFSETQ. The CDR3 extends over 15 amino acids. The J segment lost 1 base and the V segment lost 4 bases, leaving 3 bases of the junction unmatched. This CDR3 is CASSAGTGGTDTQYF. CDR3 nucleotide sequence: TGCGCCAGCAGCGCCGGGACAGGGGGCACAGATACGCAGTATTTT.

CDR3 in DNA: TGTGCCAGCAGCCGCGGACTAGCGGGGGCCTACAATGAGCAGTTCTTC. It codes for CASSRGLAGAYNEQFF. This sequence joins TRBV27 and TRBJ2-1, with TRBD2 matching 13 bases. This CDR3 contains 16 residues. With 6 bases clipped from V and 2 bases from J, the junction kept 4 bases outside the gene matches. CDR1 and CDR2 (germline): MNHEY, SMNVEV (reference sequence).

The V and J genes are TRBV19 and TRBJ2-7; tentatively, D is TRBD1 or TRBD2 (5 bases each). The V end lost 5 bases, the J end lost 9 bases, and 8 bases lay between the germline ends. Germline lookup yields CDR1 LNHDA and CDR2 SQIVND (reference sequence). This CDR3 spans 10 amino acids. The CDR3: CASSGDRQYF. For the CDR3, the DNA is TGTGCCAGTAGTGGGGACCGGCAGTACTTC.

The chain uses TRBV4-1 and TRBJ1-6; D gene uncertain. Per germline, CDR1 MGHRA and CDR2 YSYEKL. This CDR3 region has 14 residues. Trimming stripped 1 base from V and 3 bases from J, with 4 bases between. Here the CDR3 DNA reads TGCGCCAGCAGCCAAGGAGACTATAATTCACCCCTCCACTTT. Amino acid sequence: CASSQGDYNSPLHF.

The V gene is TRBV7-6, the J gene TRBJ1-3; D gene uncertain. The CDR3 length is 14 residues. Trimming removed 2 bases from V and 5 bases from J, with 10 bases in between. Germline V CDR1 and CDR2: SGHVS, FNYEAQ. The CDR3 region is CASSLNPTRNTIYF. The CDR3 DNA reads TGTGCCAGCAGCTTAAACCCGACGCGAAACACCATATATTTT.

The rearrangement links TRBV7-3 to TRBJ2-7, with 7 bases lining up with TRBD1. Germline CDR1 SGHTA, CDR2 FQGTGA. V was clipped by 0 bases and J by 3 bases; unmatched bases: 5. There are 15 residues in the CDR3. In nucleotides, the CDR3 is TGTGCCAGCAGCTTAACCCCGACAGGGCGCTACGAGCAGTACTTC. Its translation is CASSLTPTGRYEQYF.

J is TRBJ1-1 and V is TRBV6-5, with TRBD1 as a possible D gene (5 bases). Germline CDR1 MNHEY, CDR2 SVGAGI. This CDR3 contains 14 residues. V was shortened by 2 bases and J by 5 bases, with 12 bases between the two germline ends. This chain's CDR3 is CASSYAGGGTEAFF. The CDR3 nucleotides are TGTGCCAGCAGTTACGCGGGCGGGGGGACTGAAGCTTTCTTT.

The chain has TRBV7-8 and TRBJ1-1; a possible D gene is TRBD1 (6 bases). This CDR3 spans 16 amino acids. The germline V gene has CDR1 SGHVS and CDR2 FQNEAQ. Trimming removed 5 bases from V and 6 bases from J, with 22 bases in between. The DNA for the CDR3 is TGTGCCAGCAGCGATAGACGTCGAGGGGGAAGGGCTGAAGCTTTCTTT. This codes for CASSDRRRGGRAEAFF.

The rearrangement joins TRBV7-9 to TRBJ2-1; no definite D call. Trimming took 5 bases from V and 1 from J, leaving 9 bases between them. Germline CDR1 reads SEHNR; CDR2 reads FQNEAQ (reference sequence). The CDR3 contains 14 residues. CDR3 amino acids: CASSPPASYNEQFF. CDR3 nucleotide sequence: TGTGCCAGCAGCCCGCCAGCGTCCTACAATGAGCAGTTCTTC.

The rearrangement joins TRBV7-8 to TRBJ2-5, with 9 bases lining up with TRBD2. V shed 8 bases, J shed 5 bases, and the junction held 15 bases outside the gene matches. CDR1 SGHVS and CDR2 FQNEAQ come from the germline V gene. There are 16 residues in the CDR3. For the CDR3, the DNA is TGTGCCAGCGATTCGCGGGAGGGCCCGAATAGGGAGACCCAGTACTTC. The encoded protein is CASDSREGPNRETQYF.

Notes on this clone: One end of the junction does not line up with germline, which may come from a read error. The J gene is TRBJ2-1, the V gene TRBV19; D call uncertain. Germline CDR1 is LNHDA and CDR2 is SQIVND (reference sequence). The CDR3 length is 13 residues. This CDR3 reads CASSISSYNKQFF. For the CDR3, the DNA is TGTGCCAGTAGTATATCCAGTTACAATAAGCAGTTCTTC.

CDR3 DNA: TGCGCCAGCAGCCACTATGTTGACAGGGCTGGTGAAAAACTGTTTTTT. It codes for CASSHYVDRAGEKLFF. The chain recombines TRBV4-1 with TRBJ1-4; 7 bases are shared with TRBD1. The germline CDR1 and CDR2 sequences are MGHRA and YSYEKL. The V segment lost 3 bases and the J segment 7 bases; nucleotides outside the gene matches: 11. The CDR3 runs 16 residues.